This TCR beta chain was identified during a study of T-cell memory formation after mild COVID-19. Across the study: The TCR clusters were mostly specific to one donor. Overall study findings and caveats: The study found contracting CD4+ clones mainly in CM and EM and contracting CD8+ clones in EMRA. Day 15 to 85 contractors were CD4/CD8 balanced; later expanders leaned CD4+.

The TCR alpha and TCR beta cDNA libraries, bearing sample barcodes and UMIs, were generated by 5'RACE using constant-segment primers. One entry per CDR3 protein, called by TCRdb with MiXCR from the 5' RACE reads. The table lists fewer than 250,000 distinct CDR3 sequences, 10% of them singletons, with approximately 2.8% in the top ten. This clonotype showed up just a few times. Its antigen is not known. Between the trimmed V and J ends, which lost 4 bases and 5 bases, there was a span of 10 bases. The CDR3 has 13 residues. Germline CDR1 is MNHEY and CDR2 is SVGAGI. This TCR was recovered from a man between 18 and 35 years old who had mild COVID-19 (a few samples of this study predate the infection). Cell type and time point are not known. Sequenced: PBMCs or a T cell subset sorted from them (not recorded which). The chain couples TRBV6-5 to TRBJ2-3; D is unresolved. This CDR3 is CASSSPGVDTQYF. CDR3 DNA sequence: TGTGCCAGCAGTTCGCCAGGAGTAGATACGCAGTATTTT.